This TCR beta chain was obtained from a study of blood T cell repertoires in COVID-19. The V gene lost 3 bases and the J gene lost 3 bases, with 12 bases spanning the gap. The CDR3 spans 14 residues. From germline, CDR1 is SGHRS and CDR2 YFSETQ. Sequencing was performed with immunoSEQ multiplex PCR; in TCRdb, only in-frame clones are kept and a portion is missing. The sample carries about 500,000 clones, approximately 86% recorded once. All enrollees were roughly 18 to 90 years old and from fewer than 30 US areas. The specimen sequenced was PBMCs or T cells enriched from blood (not recorded which). The sequence was obtained from a woman between 18 and 29 years old who had recovered from COVID-19. The rearrangement links TRBV5-1 to TRBJ2-5; weak D call: TRBD2 (6 bases). The CDR3 protein is CASSWGDGEETQYF. Here the CDR3 DNA reads TGCGCCAGCAGCTGGGGGGACGGAGAAGAGACCCAGTACTTC. Drawing the rest from reference TRBV5-1 and TRBJ2-5, the complete variable domain is KAGVTQTPRYLIKTRGQQVTLSCSPISGHRSVSWYQQTPGQGLQFLFEYFSETQRNKGNFPGRFSGRQFSNSRSEMNVSTLELGDSALYLCASSWGDGEETQYFGPGTRLLVL.